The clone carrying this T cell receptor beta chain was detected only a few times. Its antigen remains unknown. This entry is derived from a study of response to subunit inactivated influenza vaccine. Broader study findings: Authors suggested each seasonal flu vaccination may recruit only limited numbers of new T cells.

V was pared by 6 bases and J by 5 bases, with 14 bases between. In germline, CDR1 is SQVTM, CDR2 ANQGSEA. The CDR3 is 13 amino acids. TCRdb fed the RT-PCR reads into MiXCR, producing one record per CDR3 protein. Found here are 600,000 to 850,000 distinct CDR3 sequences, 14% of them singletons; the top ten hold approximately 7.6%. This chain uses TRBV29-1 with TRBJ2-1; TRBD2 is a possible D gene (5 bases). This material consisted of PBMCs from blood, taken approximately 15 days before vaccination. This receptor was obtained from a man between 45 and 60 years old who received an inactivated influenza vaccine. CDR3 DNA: TGCAGCGTGGAACGGGGTTTCCACAATGAGCAGTTCTTC. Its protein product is CSVERGFHNEQFF.